This section outlines one TCR beta chain sequence together with its context. Its target is unknown. The CDR3 sequence is 13 residues long. Trimming took 5 bases from V and 4 from J, leaving 12 bases between them. Germline V gene data show CDR1 as SQVTM and CDR2 as ANQGSEA. The data are from a study of CD8 T cells in Susac syndrome. Sequencing of TCR beta drew on CD8+ and CD4+ T cells from blood. TEMRA cells were FACS-enriched and CD8+ and CD4+ T cells negatively isolated. The study, taken as a whole, reports: The study recognized that its TCR sequencing and HLA analysis covered a relatively small number of individuals.

With random hexamers, 0.5 to 1 ug RNA was reverse transcribed. The CDR3 of TCR beta was amplified by immunoSEQ multiplex PCR across 54 Vbeta and 13 Jbeta. TCRdb reanalysed the immunoSEQ multiplex PCR reads using MiXCR and keeps one entry per CDR3 protein. The table has approximately 200,000 distinct CDR3 sequences, more than 85% seen once. This chain connects TRBV29-1 to TRBJ1-5; D not resolved. Material: CD8+ T cells from PBMCs. The origin of this receptor is a human donor with multiple sclerosis. The CDR3 DNA reads as TGCAGCGTTTCGGACGGCCTAAATCAGCCCCAGCATTTT. Protein: CSVSDGLNQPQHF.